Presented here are 11 T cell receptor beta chains from one specimen sequenced in a study of T-cell memory formation after mild COVID-19. TCRdb processed the 5' RACE reads anew with MiXCR; each CDR3 protein has one entry. The table includes some 46,000 distinct CDR3 sequences, 6% to 8.5% detected once. Sequencing input: PBMCs or a T cell subset sorted from them (not recorded which). The receptors originated from an adult who had mild COVID-19 (a few samples of this study predate the infection). Cell type and time point are not known.

V gene TRBV4-2 combines with J gene TRBJ2-3; TRBD2 agrees at 9 bases. Germline V gene lookup returns CDR1 LGHNA and CDR2 YNFKEQ. V shed 0 bases and J 0 bases; nucleotides not matched to a gene: 7. The CDR3 is made up of 18 amino acids. CDR3 nucleotides: TGTGCCAGCAGCCAAGATCTGGCTAGCGGGACTAGCACAGATACGCAGTATTTT. Amino acid sequence: CASSQDLASGTSTDTQYF.

This clonotype was seen many times. The chain combines TRBV5-5 with TRBJ2-2, with TRBD1 matching 9 bases. The germline CDR1 and CDR2 sequences are SGHKS and YYEKEE (reference sequence). This CDR3 contains 16 residues. V lost 4 bases to trimming and J lost 6 bases; unmatched junction nucleotides: 10. DNA for the CDR3: TGTGCCAGCAGCGTTTCGGGACAGGGTGTCGCCGGGGAGCTGTTTTTT. This codes for CASSVSGQGVAGELFF.

There are many counts of this clonotype. The chain links TRBV7-2 to TRBJ2-2, with 10 bases identical to TRBD1. V dropped 3 bases and J dropped 4; count of bases not matched to a gene: 2. Germline V lookup: CDR1 SGHTA, CDR2 FQGNSA. The CDR3 length is 15 residues. This CDR3 is CASSLTGGSTGELFF. Written as DNA, the CDR3 is TGTGCCAGCAGCTTGACAGGGGGCAGCACCGGGGAGCTGTTTTTT.

This clonotype was seen more than once but under ten times. The V and J genes are TRBV24-1 and TRBJ2-3; TRBD2 matches 7 bases. The V and J ends lost 3 bases and 5 bases, in that order; junction bases with no gene match: 7. Germline CDR1 is KGHDR and CDR2 is SFDVKD. The CDR3 has 15 amino acids. The CDR3 region is CATSDPRGYGDTQYF. The DNA of the CDR3 is TGTGCCACCAGTGATCCGCGGGGGTACGGAGATACGCAGTATTTT.

This clonotype turned up a few times. CDR3 amino acids: CASSPGLGFETQYF. DNA of the CDR3: TGTGCCAGCTCACCCGGACTGGGGTTTGAGACCCAGTACTTC. The chain recombines TRBV18 with TRBJ2-5, with D possibly matching TRBD2 (5 bases). V dropped 3 bases and J dropped 5 bases, with 13 bases sitting between them. Germline assignment: CDR1 KGHSH and CDR2 LQKENI. The CDR3 consists of 14 residues.

This clonotype has at least ten counts. The genes are TRBV2 and TRBJ2-7, with D uncertain. The germline CDR1 and CDR2 sequences are SNHLY and FYNNEI. The CDR3 contains 12 residues. Trimming cost V 4 bases and J 1 base, with 5 bases left between them. CDR3 sequence (DNA): TGTGCCAGCAGTGGATGGTCCTACGAGCAGTACTTC. Translation: CASSGWSYEQYF. The whole variable domain, remainder taken from reference TRBV2 and TRBJ2-7, is EPEVTQTPSHQVTQMGQEVILRCVPISNHLYFYWYRQILGQKVEFLVSFYNNEISEKSEIFDDQFSVERPDGSNFTLKIRSTKLEDSAMYFCASSGWSYEQYFGPGTRLTVT.

This clonotype was recorded at least ten times. V usage is TRBV24-1 and J usage is TRBJ2-3; D is perhaps TRBD2 (6 bases). Germline CDR1 KGHDR, CDR2 SFDVKD. Trimming shortened V by 7 bases and J by 1 base, and 14 bases separated the two germline ends. The CDR3 extends over 15 amino acids. Here the CDR3 DNA reads TGTGCCACCAGCCCAGGTGCTAGCGGCACAGATACGCAGTATTTT. This encodes CATSPGASGTDTQYF.

Many counts were recorded for this clonotype. This chain joins TRBV11-1 and TRBJ2-2; D unresolved. The germline gives CDR1 SGHAT, CDR2 FQDESV (reference sequence). CDR3 length: 14 amino acids. The V and J ends lost 5 bases and 0 bases respectively, with 7 bases between them. The CDR3 reads CASSPLANTGELFF. CDR3 nucleotide sequence: TGTGCCAGCAGCCCCCTCGCGAACACCGGGGAGCTGTTTTTT.

This clonotype was observed a handful of times. The chain combines TRBV4-2 with TRBJ1-2; 8 nucleotides line up with TRBD1. Germline V lookup: CDR1 LGHNA, CDR2 YNFKEQ. This CDR3 has 16 amino acids. The J segment lost 3 bases and the V segment lost 0 bases, leaving 6 bases of the junction unmatched. CDR3 region: CASSQDIGQGHYGYTF. CDR3 bases: TGTGCCAGCAGCCAAGACATTGGACAGGGCCACTATGGCTACACCTTC.

This clonotype was counted a few times. The chain links TRBV24-1 to TRBJ2-5, with 7 bases lining up with TRBD2. The CDR3 totals 17 residues. CDR1 and CDR2 from the germline V gene are KGHDR and SFDVKD. J lost 1 base, V lost 1 base, and 8 bases had no gene match. The CDR3 DNA reads TGTGCCACCAGTGATTTCAAGCAGGCGGGAGTCCAAGAGACCCAGTACTTC. Amino acid sequence: CATSDFKQAGVQETQYF.

This clonotype was detected many times. This chain joins TRBV7-2 and TRBJ2-7, with 8 bases matching TRBD1. The germline CDR1 and CDR2 sequences are SGHTA and FQGNSA. V was pared by 0 bases and J by 6 bases, with 4 bases of the junction left unmatched. The CDR3 has 14 amino acids. The chain's CDR3 is CASSLAQGASEQYF. Here the CDR3 DNA reads TGTGCCAGCAGCTTAGCCCAGGGGGCAAGCGAGCAGTACTTC.